This TCR beta chain was retrieved from a study of T-cell memory formation after mild COVID-19. Overall study: TCR clusters largely stayed donor specific.

TCRdb re-called the 5' RACE reads with MiXCR, one entry per CDR3 protein. The sample lists roughly 400,000 distinct CDR3 sequences, about 17% occurring once. The CDR3 has 15 amino acids. The V and J ends lost 0 bases and 7 bases respectively, with 15 bases between them. Germline CDR1 DFQATT, CDR2 SNEGSKA (reference sequence). J is TRBJ1-4 and V is TRBV20-1; possibly TRBD1 for D (6 bases). Sequenced: PBMCs or a T cell subset sorted from them (not recorded which). The receptor comes from a man aged 18 to 35 who had mild COVID-19 (a few samples of this study predate the infection). Cell type and time point are not known. CDR3: CSARDRGGLPEKLFF. CDR3 DNA: TGCAGTGCTAGAGATAGGGGGGGGCTCCCTGAAAAACTGTTTTTT.